The clone carrying this T cell receptor beta chain was detected only once. Trimming left V 0 bases short and J 6 bases short, with 8 bases between. CDR3 size: 14 residues. The V gene's germline CDR1 is SGHTA and CDR2 FQGNSA. The PCR had 60 Vbeta and 13 Jbeta primers. The assay was immunoSEQ multiplex PCR, and TCRdb's table has in-frame clones only and misses some. This sample has around 190,000 clones, with 65% to 90% found just once. The data derive from a study of cytomegalovirus exposure and HLA in healthy donors. The TCR originated in a woman aged 25 to 39 in good health and CMV-seronegative. V usage is TRBV7-2 and J usage is TRBJ2-2, with D possibly TRBD2 on 7 matching bases. Sequenced: PBMCs. Here the CDR3 reads CASSLAGGPGELFF. CDR3 nucleotide sequence: TGTGCCAGCAGCTTAGCGGGGGGGCCCGGGGAGCTGTTTTTT. Combining the CDR3 with reference TRBV7-2 and TRBJ2-2 gives the whole variable domain GAGVSQSPSNKVTEKGKDVELRCDPISGHTALYWYRQSLGQGLEFLIYFQGNSAPDKSGLPSDRFSAERTGGSVSTLTIQRTQQEDSAVYLCASSLAGGPGELFFGEGSRLTVL.